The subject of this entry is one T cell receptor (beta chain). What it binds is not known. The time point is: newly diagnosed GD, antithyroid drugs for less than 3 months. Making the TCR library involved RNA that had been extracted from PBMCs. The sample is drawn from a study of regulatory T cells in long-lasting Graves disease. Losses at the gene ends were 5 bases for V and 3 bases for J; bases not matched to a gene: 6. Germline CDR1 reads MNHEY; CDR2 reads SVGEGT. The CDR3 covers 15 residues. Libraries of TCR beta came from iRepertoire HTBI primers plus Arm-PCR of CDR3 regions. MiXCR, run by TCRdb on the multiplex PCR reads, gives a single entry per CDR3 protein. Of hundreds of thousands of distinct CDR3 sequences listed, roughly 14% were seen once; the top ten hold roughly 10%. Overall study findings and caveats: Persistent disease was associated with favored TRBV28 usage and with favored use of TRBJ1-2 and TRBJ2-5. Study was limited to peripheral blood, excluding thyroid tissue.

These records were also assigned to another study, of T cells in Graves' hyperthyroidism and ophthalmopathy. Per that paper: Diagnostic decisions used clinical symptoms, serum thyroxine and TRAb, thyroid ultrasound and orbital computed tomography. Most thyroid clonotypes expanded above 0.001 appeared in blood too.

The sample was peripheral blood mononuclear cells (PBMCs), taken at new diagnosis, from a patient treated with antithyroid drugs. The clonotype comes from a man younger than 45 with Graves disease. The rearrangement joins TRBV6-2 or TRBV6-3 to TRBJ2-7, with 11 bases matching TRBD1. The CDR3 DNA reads TGTGCCAGCAGTGTTCGGGACAGGGGGGACTACGAGCAGTACTTC. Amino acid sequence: CASSVRDRGDYEQYF.